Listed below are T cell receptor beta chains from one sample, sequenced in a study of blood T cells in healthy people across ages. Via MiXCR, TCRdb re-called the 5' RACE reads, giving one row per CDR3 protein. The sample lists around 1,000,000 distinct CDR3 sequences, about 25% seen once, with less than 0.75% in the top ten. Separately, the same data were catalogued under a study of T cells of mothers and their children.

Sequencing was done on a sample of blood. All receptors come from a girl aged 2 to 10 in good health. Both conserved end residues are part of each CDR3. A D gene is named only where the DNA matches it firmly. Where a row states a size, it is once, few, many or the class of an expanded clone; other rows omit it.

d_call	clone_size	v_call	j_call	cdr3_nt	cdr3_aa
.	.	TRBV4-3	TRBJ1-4	TGCGCCAGCAGCCAAGAGGGAGGTGCGGCAACTAATGAAAAACTGTTTTTT	CASSQEGGAATNEKLFF
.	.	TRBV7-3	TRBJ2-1	TGTGCCAGCAGCTTAAAAGGGGGTGAGAGTGCCTACAATGAGCAGTTCTTC	CASSLKGGESAYNEQFF
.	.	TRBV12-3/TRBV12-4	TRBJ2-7	TGTGCCAGCAGTTGGACAGTAGACGAGCAGTACTTC	CASSWTVDEQYF
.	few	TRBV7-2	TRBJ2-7	TGTGCCAGCAGCTCCCAAGCGGAGGCGTACGAGCAGTACTTC	CASSSQAEAYEQYF
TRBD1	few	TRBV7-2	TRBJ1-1	TGTGCCAGCAGCTTAACAGGGGGGGAGACTGAAGCTTTCTTT	CASSLTGGETEAFF
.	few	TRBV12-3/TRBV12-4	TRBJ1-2	TGTGCCAGCGGCCTAGGACTGGCTGATGGCTACACCTTC	CASGLGLADGYTF
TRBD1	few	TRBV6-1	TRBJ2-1	TGTGCCAGCAGTCTTGGGGACAGGGAGAAGTGGTACAATGAGCAGTTCTTC	CASSLGDREKWYNEQFF
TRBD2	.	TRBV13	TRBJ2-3	TGTGCCAGCAGCCCCGGACTAGCGGGGGGGAGCGGGGACACAGATACGCAGTATTTT	CASSPGLAGGSGDTDTQYF
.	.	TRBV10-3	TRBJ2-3	TGTGCCATCAGTGAGGGACACACAGATACGCAGTATTTT	CAISEGHTDTQYF
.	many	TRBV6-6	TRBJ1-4	TGTGCCAGCAGTTACTACGGACCTAATGAAAAACTGTTTTTT	CASSYYGPNEKLFF
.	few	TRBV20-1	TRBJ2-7	TGCAGTGCCAGGCCCCAGGGGACCTACGAGCAGTACTTC	CSARPQGTYEQYF
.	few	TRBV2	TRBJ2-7	TGTGCCGGAGGGTCAGGTCGGGAGCAGTACTTC	CAGGSGREQYF
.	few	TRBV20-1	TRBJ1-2	TGCAGTGCTACAACAGGGTTTGGCTACACCTTC	CSATTGFGYTF
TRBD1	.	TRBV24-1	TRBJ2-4	TGTGCCACCAGTGATGCCTCGGACAGGCGGTGGAACATTCAGTACTTC	CATSDASDRRWNIQYF
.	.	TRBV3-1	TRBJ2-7	TGTGCCAGCAGCCCTTATCAACAGGGCGGTTACGAGCAGTACTTC	CASSPYQQGGYEQYF
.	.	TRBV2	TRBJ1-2	TGTGCCAGCAGTGATGGGGGTGGCTATGGCTACACCTTC	CASSDGGGYGYTF
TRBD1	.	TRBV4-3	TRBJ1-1	TGCGCCAGCAGCCAAAGCTGGACAGGGATGAACACTGAAGCTTTCTTT	CASSQSWTGMNTEAFF
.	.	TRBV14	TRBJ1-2	TGTGCCAGCAGCCCCCTCGGGGGATGGAATGGCTACACCTTC	CASSPLGGWNGYTF
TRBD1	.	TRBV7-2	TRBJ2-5	TGTGCCAGCAGCTTAGAGGGACCAGGGGGCGAGACCCAGTACTTC	CASSLEGPGGETQYF
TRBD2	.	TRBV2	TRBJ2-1	TGTGCCAGCAGTGAGATGGGACTAGCGGCCAATGAGCAGTTCTTC	CASSEMGLAANEQFF
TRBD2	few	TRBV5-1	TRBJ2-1	TGCGCCAGACACACCGGGACTAGCGGAAACAATGAGCAGTTCTTC	CARHTGTSGNNEQFF
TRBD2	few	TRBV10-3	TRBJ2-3	TGTGCCATCAGTGAGTCCCCTAGCGGTAGCACAGATACGCAGTATTTT	CAISESPSGSTDTQYF
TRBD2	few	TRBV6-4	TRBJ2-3	TGTGCCAGCAGTGACGCGGCGGGAGCTACAGATACGCAGTATTTT	CASSDAAGATDTQYF
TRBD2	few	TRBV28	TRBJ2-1	TGTGCCAGCAGTGCCTACCGGGAGGGAATGAATGAGCAGTTCTTC	CASSAYREGMNEQFF
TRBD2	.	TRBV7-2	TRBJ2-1	TGTGCCAGCAGTTATAGCGGGAGTCAAGCCTACAATGAGCAGTTCTTC	CASSYSGSQAYNEQFF
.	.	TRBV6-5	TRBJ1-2	TGTGCCAGCAGTTACGACAGCCGCTATGGCTACACCTTC	CASSYDSRYGYTF
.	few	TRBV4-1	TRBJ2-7	TGCGCCAGCAGCCAGACCGTCTCCTACGAGCAGTACTTC	CASSQTVSYEQYF
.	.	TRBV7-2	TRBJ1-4	TGTGCCAGCAGCTTAGAGGGCAGGGCGGCCGAAAAACTGTTTTTT	CASSLEGRAAEKLFF
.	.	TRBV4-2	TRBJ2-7	TGTGCCAGCAGCCCCATCGGCGAAGTGGGTGAGCAGTACTTC	CASSPIGEVGEQYF
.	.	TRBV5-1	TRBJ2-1	TGCGCCAGCAGCTTGGATGGGGGGACGGGGAATGAGCAGTTCTTC	CASSLDGGTGNEQFF
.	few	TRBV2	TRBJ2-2	TGTGCCAGCTGTAGTCCGGGGTCGGGACCCGGGGAGCTGTTTTTT	CASCSPGSGPGELFF
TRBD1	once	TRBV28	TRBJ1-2	TGTGCCAGCAGACTCCTCGGGACAGTAGAATTAAACTATGGCTACACCTTC	CASRLLGTVELNYGYTF
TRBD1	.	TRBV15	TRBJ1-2	TGTGCCACCAGCAGAGATCGGGACAGAAAAGGCTACACCTTC	CATSRDRDRKGYTF
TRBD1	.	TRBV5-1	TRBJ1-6	TGCGCCAGCAGCTTGACAGGGGTGGTTCGATCACCCCTCCACTTT	CASSLTGVVRSPLHF
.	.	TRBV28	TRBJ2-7	TGTGCTACTTCATCCGTGAGGGCCTCGATAGGCTACGAGCAGTACTTC	CATSSVRASIGYEQYF
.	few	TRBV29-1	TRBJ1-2	TGCAGCGTTGAAACCGGGGCTCCCTATGGCTACACCTTC	CSVETGAPYGYTF
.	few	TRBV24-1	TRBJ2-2	TGTGCCACCAGTCTACCAACCGGGGAGCTGTTTTTT	CATSLPTGELFF
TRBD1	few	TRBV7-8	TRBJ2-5	TGTGCCAGCAGCTGGAATAGGGGGCCCCAAGAGACCCAGTACTTC	CASSWNRGPQETQYF
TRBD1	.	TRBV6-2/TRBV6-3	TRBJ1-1	TGTGCCAGCAGTTACACGGTTGGACAGGGTTACACTGAAGCTTTCTTT	CASSYTVGQGYTEAFF
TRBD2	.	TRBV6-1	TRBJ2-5	TGTGCCAGCAGTGAGATCCGGGGGGATAGGGAGACCCAGTACTTC	CASSEIRGDRETQYF
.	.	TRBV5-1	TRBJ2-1	TGCGCGACACATGGAGGACGAACCCTTGGGTCCTACAATGAGCAGTTCTTC	CATHGGRTLGSYNEQFF
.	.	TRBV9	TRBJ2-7	TGTGCCAGCAGCCACAGACCTGCCTACGAGCAGTACTTC	CASSHRPAYEQYF
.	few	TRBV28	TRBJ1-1	TGTGCCAGCAGTTCGGGGGAGGCTCCACTGGACACTGAAGCTTTCTTT	CASSSGEAPLDTEAFF
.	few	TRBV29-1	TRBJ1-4	TGCAGCGGTGGGGCCAGCCAGGGTAATGAAAAACTGTTTTTT	CSGGASQGNEKLFF
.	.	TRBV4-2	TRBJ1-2	TGTGCCAGCAGCCGATCCGGGGAGCATTATGGCTACACCTTC	CASSRSGEHYGYTF
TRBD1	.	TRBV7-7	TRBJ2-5	TGTGCTAGCAGCTTAATGGGACAGGGGCGGGAGACCCAGTACTTC	CASSLMGQGRETQYF
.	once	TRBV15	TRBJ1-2	TGTGCCACCAGCGTCCTGCTAGGGTCAGATGGCTACACCTTC	CATSVLLGSDGYTF
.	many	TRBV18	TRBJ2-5	TGTGCCAGCTCACCCGGGACCGCGGGGGAGACCCAGTACTTC	CASSPGTAGETQYF
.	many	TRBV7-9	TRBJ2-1	TGTGCCAGCAGCCTGGAACACAATGAGCAGTTCTTC	CASSLEHNEQFF
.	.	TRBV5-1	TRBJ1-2	TGCGCCAGCAGCTTGGAGGGGACTAACTATGGCTACACCTTC	CASSLEGTNYGYTF
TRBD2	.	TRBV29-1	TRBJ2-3	TGCAGCGTCGATACTAGCGGGGGGGCAGATACGCAGTATTTT	CSVDTSGGADTQYF
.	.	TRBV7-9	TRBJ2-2	TGTGCCAGCAGCTTAGGTTTTTTGGGCACCGGGGAGCTGTTTTTT	CASSLGFLGTGELFF
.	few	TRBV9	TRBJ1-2	TGCGCCAGCAGCGTAGCTATCGACAGTCTATATGGCTACACCTTC	CASSVAIDSLYGYTF
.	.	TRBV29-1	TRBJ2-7	TGCAGCGTTGACGACAGCGCCTACGAGCAGTACTTC	CSVDDSAYEQYF